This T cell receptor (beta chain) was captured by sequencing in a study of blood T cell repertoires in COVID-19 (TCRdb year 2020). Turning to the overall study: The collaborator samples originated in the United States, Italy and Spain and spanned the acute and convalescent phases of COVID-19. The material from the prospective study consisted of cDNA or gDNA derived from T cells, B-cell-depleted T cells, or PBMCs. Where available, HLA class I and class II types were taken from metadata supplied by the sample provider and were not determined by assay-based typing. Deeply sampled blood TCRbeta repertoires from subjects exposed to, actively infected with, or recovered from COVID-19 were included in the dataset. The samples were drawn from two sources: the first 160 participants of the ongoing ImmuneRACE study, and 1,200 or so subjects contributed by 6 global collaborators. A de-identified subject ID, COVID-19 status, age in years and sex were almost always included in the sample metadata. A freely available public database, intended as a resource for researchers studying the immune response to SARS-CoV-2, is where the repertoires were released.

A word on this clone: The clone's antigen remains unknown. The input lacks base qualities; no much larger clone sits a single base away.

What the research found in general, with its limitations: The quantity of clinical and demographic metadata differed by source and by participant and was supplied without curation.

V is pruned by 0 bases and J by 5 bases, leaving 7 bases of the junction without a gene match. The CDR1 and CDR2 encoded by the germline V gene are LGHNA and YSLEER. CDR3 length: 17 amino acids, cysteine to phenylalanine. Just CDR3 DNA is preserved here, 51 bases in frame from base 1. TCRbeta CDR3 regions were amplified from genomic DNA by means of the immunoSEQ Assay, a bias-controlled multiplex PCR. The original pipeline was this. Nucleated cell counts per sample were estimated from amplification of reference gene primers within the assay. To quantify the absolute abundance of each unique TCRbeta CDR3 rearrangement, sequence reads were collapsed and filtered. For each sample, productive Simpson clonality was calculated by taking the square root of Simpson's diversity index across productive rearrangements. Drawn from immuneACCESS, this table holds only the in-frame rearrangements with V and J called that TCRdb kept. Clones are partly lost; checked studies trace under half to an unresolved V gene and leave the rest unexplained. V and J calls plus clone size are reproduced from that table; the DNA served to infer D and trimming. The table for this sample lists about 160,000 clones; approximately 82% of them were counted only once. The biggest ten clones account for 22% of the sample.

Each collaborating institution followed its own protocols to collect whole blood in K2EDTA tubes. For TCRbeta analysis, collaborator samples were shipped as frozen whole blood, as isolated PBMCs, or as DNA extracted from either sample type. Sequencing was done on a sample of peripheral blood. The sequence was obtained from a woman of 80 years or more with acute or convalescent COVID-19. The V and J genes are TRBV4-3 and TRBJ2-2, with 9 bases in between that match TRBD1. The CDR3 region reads CASSQDRAQGATGELFF. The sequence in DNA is TGCGCCAGCAGCCAAGACCGCGCACAGGGGGCGACCGGGGAGCTGTTTTTT.